This passage covers 20 T cell receptor beta chains from one sample sequenced in a study of CD8 T cells in Susac syndrome. Reverse transcription used roughly 0.45 to 1 ug RNA and random hexamers. TCRdb re-analysed the immunoSEQ multiplex PCR reads in MiXCR, keeping a single row per CDR3 protein. The sample gives about 150,000 distinct CDR3 sequences, just under 97% of which show up once; roughly 0.16% is in the top ten. Input material: CD8+ T cells from PBMCs. These receptors were taken from a human donor with multiple sclerosis.

The chain uses TRBV29-1 and TRBJ2-1; 8 bases agree with TRBD2. The germline gives CDR1 SQVTM, CDR2 ANQGSEA. The CDR3 loop spans 16 amino acids. V dropped 3 bases and J dropped 4; count of bases not matched to a gene: 11. The CDR3 DNA reads as TGCAGCGTTGATCTTCGAGGGACTAGAATATACAATGAGCAGTTCTTC. As protein: CSVDLRGTRIYNEQFF.

The gene calls are TRBV30 and TRBJ2-3; D is possibly TRBD2 (5 bases). Per germline, CDR1 GTSNPN and CDR2 SVGIG (reference sequence). V gave up 3 bases and J gave up 0 bases, with 10 bases separating them. This CDR3 comprises 14 residues. The CDR3 reads CAWSPGTSTDTQYF. The CDR3 bases are TGTGCCTGGAGCCCGGGAACTAGCACAGATACGCAGTATTTT. The full variable domain, its missing parts supplied by reference TRBV30 and TRBJ2-3, is SQTIHQWPATLVQPVGSPLSLECTVEGTSNPNLYWYRQAAGRGLQLLFYSVGIGQISSEVPQNLSASRPQDRQFILSSKKLLLSDSGFYLCAWSPGTSTDTQYFGPGTRLTVL.

V usage is TRBV6-5 and J usage is TRBJ1-1; tentatively, D is TRBD1 (5 bases). This CDR3 has 18 residues. Germline V lookup: CDR1 MNHEY, CDR2 SVGAGI. Deletions cut 2 bases from V and 1 base from J, with 20 bases between. CDR3 protein: CASSYRNRQGRGNTEAFF. Written as DNA, the CDR3 is TGTGCCAGCAGTTACCGGAATCGCCAGGGACGGGGGAACACTGAAGCTTTCTTT.

The chain recombines TRBV2 with TRBJ2-5; tentatively, D is TRBD1 or TRBD2 (5 bases each). This CDR3 region has 14 residues. Germline V CDR1 and CDR2: SNHLY, FYNNEI. The V end lost 7 bases, the J end lost 4 bases, and 16 bases lay between the germline ends. DNA for the CDR3: TGTGCCAGCAACCCCCCTCGGGGCTCAGAGACCCAGTACTTC. Its translation: CASNPPRGSETQYF.

V usage is TRBV5-6 and J usage is TRBJ2-3; D possibly corresponds to TRBD2 (5 bases). Trimming shortened V by 0 bases and J by 4 bases, and 15 bases separated the two germline ends. Germline assignment: CDR1 SGHDT and CDR2 YYEEEE. The CDR3 is made up of 16 amino acids. DNA for the CDR3: TGTGCCAGCAGCTTGGCCGTCTCCCCGGAGGCAGATACGCAGTATTTT. Encoded protein: CASSLAVSPEADTQYF.

The V gene is TRBV3-1, the J gene TRBJ2-7; D uncertain. Trimming pared 3 bases from V and 2 bases from J, leaving 8 bases between. Germline CDR1 and CDR2: LGHDT and YNNKEL (reference sequence). The CDR3 is made up of 13 amino acids. The CDR3 protein is CASSQGRTYEQYF. The CDR3 DNA sequence: TGTGCCAGCAGCCAGGGCCGTACCTACGAGCAGTACTTC.

The chain has TRBV12-3 or TRBV12-4 and TRBJ2-6, with D unclear. V lost 2 bases, J lost 2 bases, and 7 bases lay in between. The CDR3 is 15 amino acids. In nucleotides, the CDR3 is TGTGCCAGCAGTTTATTCTCCGCTGGGGCCAACGTCCTGACTTTC. Protein product: CASSLFSAGANVLTF.

V and J are TRBV19 and TRBJ2-5, with 8 bases matching TRBD2. The length of the CDR3 is 18 residues. The trim removed 5 bases at V and 3 bases at J, leaving 17 bases unmatched. CDR1 LNHDA and CDR2 SQIVND come from the germline V gene (reference sequence). The CDR3 nucleotides are TGTGCCAGTAGTCCACCGCCAGCGGGGGCTATACCTGAAGAGACCCAGTACTTC. This codes for CASSPPPAGAIPEETQYF.

This chain joins TRBV20-1 and TRBJ2-3; perhaps TRBD2 as D (5 bases). V was shortened by 3 bases and J by 2 bases, with 21 bases between the two germline ends. The length of the CDR3 is 17 residues. Germline V lookup: CDR1 DFQATT, CDR2 SNEGSKA (reference sequence). CDR3 sequence: CSAREAAAAAFTDTQYF. For the CDR3, the DNA is TGCAGTGCTAGGGAGGCAGCGGCCGCCGCCTTCACAGATACGCAGTATTTT.

The chain employs TRBV7-2 and TRBJ1-1; perhaps TRBD1 as D (5 bases). CDR3 size: 15 residues. The germline V gene has CDR1 SGHTA and CDR2 FQGNSA. The V gene lost 3 bases and the J gene lost 2 bases, with 13 bases spanning the gap. CDR3 sequence (DNA): TGTGCCAGCAGCTTTTGGGGTGGACATAACACTGAAGCTTTCTTT. Encoded protein: CASSFWGGHNTEAFF. The entire variable domain, with the rest obtained from reference TRBV7-2 and TRBJ1-1, is as follows: GAGVSQSPSNKVTEKGKDVELRCDPISGHTALYWYRQSLGQGLEFLIYFQGNSAPDKSGLPSDRFSAERTGGSVSTLTIQRTQQEDSAVYLCASSFWGGHNTEAFFGQGTRLTVV.

This chain links TRBV3-1 with TRBJ2-2, with D hard to call. Germline CDR1 is LGHDT and CDR2 is YNNKEL (reference sequence). V shed 1 base and J shed 0 bases, with 3 bases lying between them. CDR3 length equals 14 residues. CDR3 sequence: CASSQGSNTGELFF. For the CDR3, the DNA is TGTGCCAGCAGCCAAGGCTCGAACACCGGGGAGCTGTTTTTT.

This chain's CDR3 is CASSQGRGGTDTQYF. In DNA form, the CDR3 reads TGCGCCAGCAGCCAAGGGAGGGGTGGCACAGATACGCAGTATTTT. This sequence joins TRBV4-1 and TRBJ2-3, with a weak D call TRBD2 (6 bases). The CDR3 length is 15 residues. Germline values: CDR1 MGHRA, CDR2 YSYEKL. Trimming removed 1 base from V and 1 base from J, with 9 bases in between.

The rearrangement links TRBV4-1 to TRBJ1-1; tentative D call: TRBD1 (5 bases). Trimming pared 0 bases from V and 1 base from J, leaving 12 bases between. This CDR3 comprises 16 residues. CDR1 is MGHRA, CDR2 YSYEKL, per germline. The DNA of the CDR3 is TGCGCCAGCAGCCAAGATGGGGGGAACACGAACACTGAAGCTTTCTTT. Translation gives CASSQDGGNTNTEAFF.

The genes are TRBV29-1 and TRBJ1-3, with D perhaps matching TRBD1 (5 bases). V lost 0 bases, J lost 7 bases, and 16 bases lay in between. The CDR3 runs 15 residues. CDR1 is SQVTM and CDR2 is ANQGSEA in the germline V gene. The CDR3 DNA is TGCAGCGTTGAAGAAGGGGTCGGGGAGAGGAACACCATATATTTT. It translates to CSVEEGVGERNTIYF.

The chain recombines TRBV20-1 with TRBJ1-1, with a possible D match to TRBD1 (6 bases). V shed 0 bases and J shed 1 base, with 9 bases lying between them. The CDR3 covers 14 residues. Germline CDR1 is DFQATT and CDR2 is SNEGSKA (reference sequence). The CDR3 nucleotides are TGCAGTGCTAGAGATTGGACAGAGAACACTGAAGCTTTCTTT. It codes for CSARDWTENTEAFF.

The chain joins TRBV5-4 to TRBJ2-7; D unresolved. V dropped 4 bases and J dropped 2 bases, with 7 bases sitting between them. CDR1 SGHNT and CDR2 YYREEE come from the germline V gene (reference sequence). This CDR3 is 12 amino acids long. The CDR3 reads CASSMQPYEQYF. CDR3 DNA sequence: TGTGCCAGCAGCATGCAGCCCTACGAGCAGTACTTC. Combining the CDR3 with reference TRBV5-4 and TRBJ2-7 gives the whole variable domain ETGVTQSPTHLIKTRGQQVTLRCSSQSGHNTVSWYQQALGQGPQFIFQYYREEENGRGNFPPRFSGLQFPNYSSELNVNALELDDSALYLCASSMQPYEQYFGPGTRLTVT.

This chain joins TRBV5-1 and TRBJ2-2; 12 nucleotides align to TRBD2. The J segment lost 4 bases and the V segment lost 3 bases, leaving 13 bases of the junction unmatched. CDR1 and CDR2 from the germline V gene are SGHRS and YFSETQ. The CDR3 length is 19 residues. The CDR3 coding sequence is TGCGCCAGCAGCTCGAGCCACCCAACTAGCGGGGGGAGCACCGGGGAGCTGTTTTTT. It is translated as CASSSSHPTSGGSTGELFF.

The rearrangement joins TRBV5-1 to TRBJ2-7, with 7 bases that match TRBD1. This CDR3 is 15 amino acids long. The J segment lost 2 bases and the V segment lost 0 bases, leaving 5 bases of the junction unmatched. Germline CDR1 SGHRS, CDR2 YFSETQ. DNA for the CDR3: TGCGCCAGCAGCTTGGACCGGGACAGCCCCTACGAGCAGTACTTC. This translates into CASSLDRDSPYEQYF.

V is TRBV9 and J is TRBJ2-7; perhaps D is TRBD1 or TRBD2 (5 bases each). The CDR3 covers 12 residues. Germline CDR1 SGDLS, CDR2 YYNGEE. V was cut by 3 bases and J by 6 bases, with 10 bases left in between. The CDR3 nucleotides read TGTGCCAGCAGCGCCGGGGCGGGCGAGCAGTACTTC. Translation: CASSAGAGEQYF.

This chain connects TRBV9 to TRBJ2-1; perhaps TRBD2 as D (6 bases). The CDR3 is made up of 14 amino acids. CDR1 and CDR2 from the germline V gene are SGDLS and YYNGEE. The germline V and J ends were trimmed by 1 base and 8 bases, with 13 bases remaining between them. CDR3 coding DNA: TGTGCCAGCAGCGTAAAAGGACTAAAGGATGAGCAGTTCTTC. Translation: CASSVKGLKDEQFF.